This T cell receptor (beta chain) appears in the sequencing data of a study of CD8 T cells in ankylosing spondylitis (dated by TCRdb to the late 2010s). Concerning the study at large: T cell receptor beta repertoires were profiled in healthy donors and ankylosing spondylitis patients so that disease-linked TCR variants could be found. Peripheral blood samples were taken, and synovial fluid was additionally collected from ankylosing spondylitis patients. The full study cohort comprised 20 to 30 ankylosing spondylitis patients and 110 or so healthy donors. Study-level results and caveats: Blood from ankylosing spondylitis patients appeared to be characterized by a TCR beta motif composed of eight highly homologous amino acid variants. A CD8+ phenotype was shown by the disease-linked clones, which were found at relatively low frequencies in peripheral blood. The disease-linked clones were reported to be significantly enriched in matched synovial fluid samples from ankylosing spondylitis patients. Some motif variants were previously reported in synovial fluid and blood of reactive arthritis patients, suggesting common disease-initiation mechanisms.

The sample was run on an Illumina HiSeq 2500. Quantitative 5'-RACE with molecular barcodes was used to prepare TCR beta libraries. The original methods were these. A new computational method, built on a probabilistic model of VDJ rearrangement, was used to identify disease-linked TCR variants. In-frame beta chains were kept once TCRdb had trimmed the public reads at Q25 with fastp and called clones with MiXCR. Each CDR3 protein gets just one entry, which takes the most common genes and DNA from the rows behind it. These V and J calls rely on TCRdb rather than the paper's analysis. In all, the sample holds 450,000 or so distinct CDR3 sequences, and roughly 26% of those were seen once. The top ten clones comprise roughly 0.8% of the sample. This clonotype was counted only a few times. Its specific antigen is unknown. No base quality information exists; no much larger clone differs at one position. The CDR3 covers 14 residues, taking in both the cysteine and the phenylalanine. The sequence is cut down to CDR3 DNA, 42 bases in frame from base 1. The germline V gene specifies SGHRS as CDR1 and YFSETQ as CDR2. Trimming takes 4 bases from V and 5 bases from J, and the germline ends sit 13 bases apart.

Sequenced sample: blood, either unsorted or a sorted T cell fraction (not recorded which). The clonotype originates from a male donor with ankylosing spondylitis. The receptor chain draws on TRBV5-1 and TRBJ2-1; D gene: possibly TRBD2, on 5 matching bases. The DNA sequence is given as TGCGCCAGCAGCCCAATAGGAGCGGACAATGAGCAGTTCTTC. This sequence encodes CASSPIGADNEQFF.